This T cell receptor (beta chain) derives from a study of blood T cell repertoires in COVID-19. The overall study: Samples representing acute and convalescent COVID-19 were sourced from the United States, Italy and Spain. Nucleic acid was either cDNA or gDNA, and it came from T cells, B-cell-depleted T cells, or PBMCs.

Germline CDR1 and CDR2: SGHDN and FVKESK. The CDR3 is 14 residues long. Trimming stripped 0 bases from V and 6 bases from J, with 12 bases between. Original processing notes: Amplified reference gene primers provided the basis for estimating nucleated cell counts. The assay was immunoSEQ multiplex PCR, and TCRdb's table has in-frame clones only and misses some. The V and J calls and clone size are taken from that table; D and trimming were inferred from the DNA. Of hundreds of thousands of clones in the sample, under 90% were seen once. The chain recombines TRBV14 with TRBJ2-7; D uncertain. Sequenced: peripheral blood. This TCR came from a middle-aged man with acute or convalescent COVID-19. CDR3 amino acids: CASSQDMSFPEQYF. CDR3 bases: TGTGCCAGCAGCCAAGACATGAGCTTCCCCGAGCAGTACTTC.